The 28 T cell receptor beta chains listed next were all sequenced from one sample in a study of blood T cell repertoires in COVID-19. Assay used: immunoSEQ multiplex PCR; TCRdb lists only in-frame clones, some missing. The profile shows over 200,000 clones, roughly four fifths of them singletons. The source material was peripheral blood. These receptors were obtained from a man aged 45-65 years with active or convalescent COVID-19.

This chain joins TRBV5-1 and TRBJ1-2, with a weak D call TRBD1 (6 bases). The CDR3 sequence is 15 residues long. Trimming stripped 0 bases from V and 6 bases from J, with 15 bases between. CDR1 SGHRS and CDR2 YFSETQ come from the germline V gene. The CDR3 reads CASSLDRVAKDGYTF. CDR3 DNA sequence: TGCGCCAGCAGCTTGGACAGGGTAGCGAAGGATGGCTACACCTTC.

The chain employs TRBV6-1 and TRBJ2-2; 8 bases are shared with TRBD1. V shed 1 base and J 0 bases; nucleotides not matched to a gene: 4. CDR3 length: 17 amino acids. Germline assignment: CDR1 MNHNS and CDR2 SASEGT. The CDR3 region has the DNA TGTGCCAGCAGTGAAGTGGGGGGACAGGCGAACACCGGGGAGCTGTTTTTT. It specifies CASSEVGGQANTGELFF.

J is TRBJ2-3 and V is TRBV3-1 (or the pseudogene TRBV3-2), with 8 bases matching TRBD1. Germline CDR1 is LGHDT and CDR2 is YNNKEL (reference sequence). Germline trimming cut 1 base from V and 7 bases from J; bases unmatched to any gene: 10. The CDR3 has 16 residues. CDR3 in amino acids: CASSQGSRGRQHTQYF. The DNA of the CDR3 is TGTGCCAGCAGCCAAGGATCCAGGGGGCGTCAGCATACGCAGTATTTT.

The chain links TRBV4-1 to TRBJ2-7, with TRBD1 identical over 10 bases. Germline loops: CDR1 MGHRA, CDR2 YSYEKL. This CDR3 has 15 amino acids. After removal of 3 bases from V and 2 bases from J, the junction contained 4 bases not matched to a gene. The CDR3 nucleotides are TGCGCCAGCAGCCATCCCGGGACAGGGGCCTACGAGCAGTACTTC. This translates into CASSHPGTGAYEQYF.

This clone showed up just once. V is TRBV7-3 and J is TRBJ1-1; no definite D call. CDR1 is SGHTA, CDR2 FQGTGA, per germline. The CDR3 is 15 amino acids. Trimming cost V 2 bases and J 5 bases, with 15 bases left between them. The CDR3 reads CASSLVGVRQTEAFF. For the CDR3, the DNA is TGTGCCAGCAGCTTAGTCGGGGTACGGCAGACTGAAGCTTTCTTT.

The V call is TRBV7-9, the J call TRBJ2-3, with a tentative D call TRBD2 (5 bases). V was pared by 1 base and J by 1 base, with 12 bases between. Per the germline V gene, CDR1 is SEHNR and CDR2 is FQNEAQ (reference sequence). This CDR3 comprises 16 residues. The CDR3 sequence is CASSLVVGVGTDTQYF. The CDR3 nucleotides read TGTGCCAGCAGCTTAGTTGTCGGGGTAGGCACAGATACGCAGTATTTT.

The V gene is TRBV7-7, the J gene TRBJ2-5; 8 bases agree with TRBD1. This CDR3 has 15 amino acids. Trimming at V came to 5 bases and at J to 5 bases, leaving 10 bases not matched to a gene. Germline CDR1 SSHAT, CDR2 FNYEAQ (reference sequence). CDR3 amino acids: CASSAGTGQGETQYF. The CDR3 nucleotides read TGTGCCAGCAGCGCAGGGACAGGCCAGGGGGAGACCCAGTACTTC. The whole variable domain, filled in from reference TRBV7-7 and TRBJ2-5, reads GAGVSQSPRYKVTKRGQDVTLRCDPISSHATLYWYQQALGQGPEFLTYFNYEAQPDKSGLPSDRFSAERPEGSISTLTIQRTEQRDSAMYRCASSAGTGQGETQYFGPGTRLLVL.

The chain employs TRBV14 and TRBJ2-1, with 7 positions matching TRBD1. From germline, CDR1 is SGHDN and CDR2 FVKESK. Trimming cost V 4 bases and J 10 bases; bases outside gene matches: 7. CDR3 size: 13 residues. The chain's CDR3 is CASSLYRGYEQFF. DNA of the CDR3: TGTGCCAGCAGCCTCTACAGGGGCTACGAGCAGTTCTTC.

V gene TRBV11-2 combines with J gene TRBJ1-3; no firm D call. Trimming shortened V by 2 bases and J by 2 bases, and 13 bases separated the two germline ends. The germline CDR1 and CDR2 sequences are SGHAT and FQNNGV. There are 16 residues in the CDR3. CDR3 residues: CASSLIPQVPGNTIYF. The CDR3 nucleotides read TGTGCCAGCAGCTTAATCCCTCAGGTACCTGGAAACACCATATATTTT. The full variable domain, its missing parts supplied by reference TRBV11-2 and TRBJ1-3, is EAGVAQSPRYKIIEKRQSVAFWCNPISGHATLYWYQQILGQGPKLLIQFQNNGVVDDSQLPKDRFSAERLKGVDSTLKIQPAKLEDSAVYLCASSLIPQVPGNTIYFGEGSWLTVV.

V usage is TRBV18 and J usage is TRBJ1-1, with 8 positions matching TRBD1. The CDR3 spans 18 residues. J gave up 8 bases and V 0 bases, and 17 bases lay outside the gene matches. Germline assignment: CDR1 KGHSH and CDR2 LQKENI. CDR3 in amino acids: CASSPPGQGLGRDSEAFF. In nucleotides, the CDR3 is TGTGCCAGCTCACCACCTGGACAGGGCCTTGGTAGGGATAGCGAAGCTTTCTTT.

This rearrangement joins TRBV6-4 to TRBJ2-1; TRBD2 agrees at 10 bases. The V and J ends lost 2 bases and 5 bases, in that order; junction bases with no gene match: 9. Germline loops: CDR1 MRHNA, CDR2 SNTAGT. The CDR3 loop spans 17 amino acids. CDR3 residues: CASSDNPLAGLDNEQFF. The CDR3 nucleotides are TGTGCCAGCAGTGACAACCCACTAGCGGGGCTAGACAATGAGCAGTTCTTC.

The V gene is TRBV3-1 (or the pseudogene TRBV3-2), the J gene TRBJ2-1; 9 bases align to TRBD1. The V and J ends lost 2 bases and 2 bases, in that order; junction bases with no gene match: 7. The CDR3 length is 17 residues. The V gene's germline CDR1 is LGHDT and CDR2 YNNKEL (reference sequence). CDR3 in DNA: TGTGCCAGCAGCCAATCCGGGACAGGGTATCCCTACAATGAGCAGTTCTTC. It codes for CASSQSGTGYPYNEQFF.

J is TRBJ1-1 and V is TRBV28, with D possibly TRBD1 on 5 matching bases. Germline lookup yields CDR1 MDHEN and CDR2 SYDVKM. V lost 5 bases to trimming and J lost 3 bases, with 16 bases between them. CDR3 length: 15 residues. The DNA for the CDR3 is TGTGCCAGCAGTACCTGGTCAGGGCAGGACACTGAAGCTTTCTTT. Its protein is CASSTWSGQDTEAFF.

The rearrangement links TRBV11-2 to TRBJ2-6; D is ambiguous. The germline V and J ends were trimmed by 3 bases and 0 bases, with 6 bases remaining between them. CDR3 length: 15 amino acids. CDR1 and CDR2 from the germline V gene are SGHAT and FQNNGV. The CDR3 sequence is CASSFANSGANVLTF. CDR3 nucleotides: TGTGCCAGCAGCTTTGCTAACTCTGGGGCCAACGTCCTGACTTTC.

The CDR3 here is CATTTGGRVSTEAFF. In nucleotides, the CDR3 is TGTGCCACCACGACCGGGGGGAGGGTGAGCACTGAAGCTTTCTTT. The chain recombines TRBV15 with TRBJ1-1; D is perhaps TRBD1 (5 bases). V shed 7 bases and J shed 4 bases, with 19 bases lying between them. The length of the CDR3 is 15 residues. Per germline, CDR1 LNHNV and CDR2 YYDKDF (reference sequence).

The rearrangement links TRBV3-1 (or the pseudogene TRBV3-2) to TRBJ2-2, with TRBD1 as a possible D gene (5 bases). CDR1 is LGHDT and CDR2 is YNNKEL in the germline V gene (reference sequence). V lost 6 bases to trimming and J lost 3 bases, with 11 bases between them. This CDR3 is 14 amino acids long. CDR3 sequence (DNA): TGTGCCAGCAGGATTGACAGTTACACCGGGGAGCTGTTTTTT. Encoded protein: CASRIDSYTGELFF.

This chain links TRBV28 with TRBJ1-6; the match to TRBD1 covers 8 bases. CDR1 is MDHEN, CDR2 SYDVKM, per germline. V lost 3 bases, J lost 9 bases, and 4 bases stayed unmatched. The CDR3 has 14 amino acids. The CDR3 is CASSFFGTGSPLHF. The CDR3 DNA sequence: TGTGCCAGCAGTTTTTTCGGGACAGGTTCACCCCTCCACTTT.

CDR3 bases: TGTGCCAGCAGCTTAAGGACTAGCGGGGACACAGATACGCAGTATTTT. Amino acids: CASSLRTSGDTDTQYF. This chain connects TRBV7-6 to TRBJ2-3; 12 positions match TRBD2. The J segment lost 2 bases and the V segment lost 2 bases, leaving 2 bases of the junction unmatched. From germline, CDR1 is SGHVS and CDR2 FNYEAQ. CDR3 length: 16 amino acids.

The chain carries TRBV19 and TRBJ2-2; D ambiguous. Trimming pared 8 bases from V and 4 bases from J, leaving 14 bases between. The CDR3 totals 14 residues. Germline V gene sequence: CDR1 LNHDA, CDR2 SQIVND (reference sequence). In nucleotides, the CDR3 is TGTGCCAGTCGATCCCAGGTACCCACCGGGGAGCTGTTTTTT. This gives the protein CASRSQVPTGELFF.

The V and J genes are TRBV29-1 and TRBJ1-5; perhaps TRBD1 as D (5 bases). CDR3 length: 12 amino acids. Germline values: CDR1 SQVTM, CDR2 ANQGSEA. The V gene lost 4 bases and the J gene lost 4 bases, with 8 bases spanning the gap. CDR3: CSVVSGNQPQHF. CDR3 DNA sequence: TGCAGCGTTGTATCAGGGAATCAGCCCCAGCATTTT.

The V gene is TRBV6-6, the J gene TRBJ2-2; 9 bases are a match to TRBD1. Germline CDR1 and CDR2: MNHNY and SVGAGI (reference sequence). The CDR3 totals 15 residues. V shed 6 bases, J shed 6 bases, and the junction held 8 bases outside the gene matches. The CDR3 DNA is TGTGCCAGCAGGGATAGGGACAGGGTCTCCGGGGAGCTGTTTTTT. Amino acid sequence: CASRDRDRVSGELFF.

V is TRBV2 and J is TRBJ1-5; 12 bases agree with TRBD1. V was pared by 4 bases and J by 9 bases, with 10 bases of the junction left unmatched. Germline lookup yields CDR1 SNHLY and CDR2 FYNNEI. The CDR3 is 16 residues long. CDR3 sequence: CASSVDRDRGPGPQHF. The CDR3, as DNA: TGTGCCAGCAGTGTCGACCGGGACAGGGGGCCTGGGCCCCAGCATTTT.

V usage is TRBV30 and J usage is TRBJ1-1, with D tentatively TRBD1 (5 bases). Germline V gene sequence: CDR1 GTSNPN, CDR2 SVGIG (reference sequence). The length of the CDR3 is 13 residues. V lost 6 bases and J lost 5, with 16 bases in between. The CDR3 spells CACGGGRNTEAFF. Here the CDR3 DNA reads TGTGCCTGTGGGGGGGGAAGGAATACTGAAGCTTTCTTT.

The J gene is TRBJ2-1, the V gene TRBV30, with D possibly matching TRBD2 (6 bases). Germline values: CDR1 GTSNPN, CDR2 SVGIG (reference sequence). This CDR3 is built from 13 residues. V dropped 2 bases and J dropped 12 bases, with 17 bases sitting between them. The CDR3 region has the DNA TGTGCCTGGAGTCCCGGGACTCCCCCAGGGCAGTTCTTC. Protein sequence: CAWSPGTPPGQFF.

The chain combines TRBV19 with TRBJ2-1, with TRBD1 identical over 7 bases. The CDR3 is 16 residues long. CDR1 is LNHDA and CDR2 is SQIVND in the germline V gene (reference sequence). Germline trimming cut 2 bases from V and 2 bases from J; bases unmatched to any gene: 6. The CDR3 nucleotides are TGTGCCAGTAGTATAACAGGGGATAAGGCCTACAATGAGCAGTTCTTC. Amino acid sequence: CASSITGDKAYNEQFF. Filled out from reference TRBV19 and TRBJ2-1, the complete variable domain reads DGGITQSPKYLFRKEGQNVTLSCEQNLNHDAMYWYRQDPGQGLRLIYYSQIVNDFQKGDIAEGYSVSREKKESFPLTVTSAQKNPTAFYLCASSITGDKAYNEQFFGPGTRLTVL.

As DNA, the CDR3 is TGTGCCTTCACCCAAGGAGGGACCACCGGGGAGCTGTTTTTT. Amino acid sequence: CAFTQGGTTGELFF. This chain links TRBV30 with TRBJ2-2; D is perhaps TRBD2 (6 bases). V lost 7 bases, J lost 4 bases, and 16 bases lay in between. The CDR3 is 14 amino acids. Germline loops: CDR1 GTSNPN, CDR2 SVGIG (reference sequence).

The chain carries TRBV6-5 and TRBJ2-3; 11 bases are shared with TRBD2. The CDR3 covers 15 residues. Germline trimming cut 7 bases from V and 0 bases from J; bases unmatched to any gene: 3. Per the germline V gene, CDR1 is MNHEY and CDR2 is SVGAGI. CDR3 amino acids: CASTLAGGSTDTQYF. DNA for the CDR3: TGTGCCAGCACCCTAGCGGGGGGTAGCACAGATACGCAGTATTTT.

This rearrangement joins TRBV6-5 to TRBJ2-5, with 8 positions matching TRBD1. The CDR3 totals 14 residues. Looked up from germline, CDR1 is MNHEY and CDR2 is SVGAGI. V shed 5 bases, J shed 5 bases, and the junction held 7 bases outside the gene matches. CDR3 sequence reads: CASSPLTGGETQYF. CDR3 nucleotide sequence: TGTGCCAGCAGTCCCCTAACAGGGGGTGAGACCCAGTACTTC.